This TCR beta chain was found in a study of cytomegalovirus exposure and HLA in healthy donors. Study outcomes and limitations: A few of the chains that were CMV-associated were confirmed in vitro to be specific for CMV antigens.

In the PCR, 60 Vbeta and 13 Jbeta primers were used. Per the study methods: A follow-up analysis tallied about 88 million unique TCR beta chains, 8.5 million to 14 million shared. Some clones are missing from TCRdb's copy, which holds only in-frame ones; the method was immunoSEQ multiplex PCR. V and J calls and clone size are as listed in that table; D and trimming were resolved from the DNA. The sample lists about 150,000 clones, approximately 80% occurring once. The length of the CDR3 is 18 residues. The V gene end was trimmed by 5 bases and the J gene end by 1 base; junction bases not matched to a gene: 12. Germline lookup yields CDR1 SEHNR and CDR2 FQNEAQ (reference sequence). A word on this clone: Its antigen remains unknown.

The TCR sequence derives from a man aged 45-60 years in good health and CMV-seropositive. The sample was PBMCs. V is TRBV7-9 and J is TRBJ2-3; 10 positions match TRBD2. Here the CDR3 reads CASSQEVQREGGTDTQYF. In nucleotides, the CDR3 is TGTGCCAGCAGCCAAGAGGTCCAGCGGGAGGGGGGCACAGATACGCAGTATTTT.